This T cell receptor (beta chain) was obtained from a study of OX40 agonist ivuxolimab in advanced cancers. General notes on the study: Ivuxolimab, which targeted the costimulatory receptor OX40 (CD134), was an agonistic, fully human IgG2 monoclonal antibody. Three dose-escalation patients achieved partial responses, one with hepatocellular carcinoma and two with cutaneous melanoma. Intravenous ivuxolimab was administered to patients every 2 weeks at six dose levels: 0.01, 0.1, 0.3, 1.5, 3 and 10 mg/kg. The dose-escalation cohort was approximately 83% male with a mean age of about 60 years, ranging from roughly 20 to 80. Patients were allowed to have had prior anti-PD-1, anti-PD-L1 or anti-CTLA-4 therapy, and 40% to 45% of the dose-escalation patients had previously received checkpoint inhibitors. The monotherapy dose-escalation portion (N ≈ 57 patients) of the phase I ivuxolimab trial is reported in the paper. Of the roughly 51 patients in dose escalation, 19 had hepatocellular carcinoma, some 15 had melanoma, 9 had renal cell carcinoma and 9 had head and neck cancer. The purpose of peripheral TCRbeta sequencing was to test whether ivuxolimab changed TCR sequence diversity and led to clonal T-cell expansion. General findings and caveats noted by the study authors: The antigen specificity of the clonally expanded peripheral T cells was not determined. At doses of 0.1 to 3.0 mg/kg, clonal expansion of both CD4+ and CD8+ T cells in blood was seen between baseline and week 6. After ivuxolimab, expanded clones were on average more numerous among CD8+ T cells than among CD4+ T cells. Low levels of normalized T-cell clonal expansion were also seen in some patients who did not respond. In partial responders in the 0.1-3.0 mg/kg groups, normalized peripheral clonal expansion was found to be among the lowest, especially among CD8+ T cells.

Genomic DNA was isolated from the sorted cells so that the TCRbeta CDR3 region could be sequenced. The immunoSEQ Assay was used for sequencing of TCRbeta CDR3 regions. This immuneACCESS table, as held by TCRdb, lists in-frame sequences with V and J called but not all clones. Of the missing ones, under half trace to an unresolved V gene in checked studies; the others have no known cause. The sample table shows approximately 41,000 clones, and approximately 88% are seen once. The ten largest clones take up 0.45% to 0.6% of the sample. This clone was seen a few times. Its antigen is still unknown. No clone much larger than this one lies a single base away; base qualities are absent. From the cysteine up to the phenylalanine, the CDR3 has a length of 14 residues. The retained sequence is limited to the CDR3, 42 bases, with the frame set at the first base. The junction carries 12 bases between V and J, which are trimmed by 4 bases and 2 bases respectively. CDR1 and CDR2 were assigned from the germline V gene (reference sequence) as SGHNT and YYREEE.

The trial excluded patients who had a history of autoimmune disease or were on systemic immunosuppression. Peripheral blood for TCR sequencing was collected from all dose cohorts at baseline, on cycle 4 day 1, and on cycle 7 day 1. The samples were taken from a phase I, first-in-human, multicenter, open-label dose-escalation trial of ivuxolimab. Adults with locally advanced or metastatic head and neck squamous cell, hepatocellular, melanoma or renal cell carcinoma were enrolled in the trial. Before TCR sequencing, CD4+ and CD8+ T cells were separately sorted from peripheral blood. This material consisted of CD4+ or CD8+ T cells sorted from blood, taken in a trial of the OX40 agonist ivuxolimab. This receptor was taken from an adult with an advanced solid tumor such as melanoma, head and neck, liver or kidney cancer. The chain joins TRBV5-4 to TRBJ1-1; no D segment can be confidently identified. The CDR3 sequence is CASSRERGNTEAFF. The bases read TGTGCCAGCAGCAGGGAACGGGGAAACACTGAAGCTTTCTTT.